The next 3 T cell receptor beta chains were all read from a single sample in a study of T cells expressing NK-cell markers. TCRdb reworked the 5' RACE reads into one entry per CDR3 protein, no DNA. This sample's table has about 460,000 distinct CDR3 sequences. Sequencing was performed on blood T cells: a sorted CD56 or NKG2C T cell subset, CD4+ or CD8+ T cells, or bulk PBMC T cells (not recorded which). Source of these receptors: a woman aged 50 to 60 in good health.

V is TRBV5-1 and J is TRBJ2-7; TCRdb calls TRBD2, which cannot be checked without DNA. In germline, CDR1 is SGHRS, CDR2 YFSETQ. The CDR3 consists of 19 residues. CDR3 amino acids: CASSLSVLVGGPSSYEQYF.

The genes are TRBV2 and TRBJ2-1. The CDR3 has 14 amino acids. Germline CDR1 and CDR2: SNHLY and FYNNEI. CDR3 region: CASTQFGVTDEQFF.

The rearrangement uses TRBV20-1 and TRBJ2-7. The CDR3 runs 12 residues. From germline, CDR1 is DFQATT and CDR2 SNEGSKA (reference sequence). CDR3 in amino acids: CSARVSHYEQYF.